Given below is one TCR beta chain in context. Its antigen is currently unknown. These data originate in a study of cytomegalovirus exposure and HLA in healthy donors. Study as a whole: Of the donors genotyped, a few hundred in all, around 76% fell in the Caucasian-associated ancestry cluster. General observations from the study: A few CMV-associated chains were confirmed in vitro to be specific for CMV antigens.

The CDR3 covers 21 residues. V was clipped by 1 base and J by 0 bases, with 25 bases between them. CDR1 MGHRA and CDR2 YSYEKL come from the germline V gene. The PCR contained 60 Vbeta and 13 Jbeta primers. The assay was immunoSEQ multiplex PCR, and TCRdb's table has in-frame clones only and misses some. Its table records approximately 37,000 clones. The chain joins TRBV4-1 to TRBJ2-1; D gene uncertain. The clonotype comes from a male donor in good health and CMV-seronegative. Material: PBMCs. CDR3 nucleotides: TGCGCCAGCAGCCAAGGCTTTTTCTCGACATATAAGGAAAGCTCCTACAATGAGCAGTTCTTC. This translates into CASSQGFFSTYKESSYNEQFF.